Below, 12 T cell receptor beta chains from the same sample are listed, as sequenced in a study of blood T cell repertoires in COVID-19. The assay was immunoSEQ multiplex PCR, and TCRdb's table has in-frame clones only and misses some. The sample comprises 25,000 to 35,000 clones, 85% to 95% of which are singletons, and approximately 12% rests with the top ten. Sequenced: peripheral blood. These receptors were taken from a human donor in a cohort sampled during active COVID-19.

Written as DNA, the CDR3 is TGCAGTGCTAGTGTACCCGGAGGACTAGTCATCGCAGATACGCAGTATTTT. Its translation: CSASVPGGLVIADTQYF. The genes are TRBV20-1 and TRBJ2-3, with 7 bases aligning to TRBD2. This CDR3 has 17 amino acids. Trimming at V came to 3 bases and at J to 4 bases, leaving 16 bases not matched to a gene. CDR1 and CDR2 (germline): DFQATT, SNEGSKA (reference sequence).

V usage is TRBV15 and J usage is TRBJ2-7; 8 nucleotides agree with TRBD1. In germline, CDR1 is LNHNV, CDR2 YYDKDF (reference sequence). The J segment lost 5 bases and the V segment lost 3 bases, leaving 9 bases of the junction unmatched. The length of the CDR3 is 15 residues. The CDR3 nucleotides read TGTGCCACCAGCAGGTTAGGACAGGGTACCAACGAGCAGTACTTC. Translation: CATSRLGQGTNEQYF.

The rearrangement uses TRBV7-9 and TRBJ2-7; the D gene is possibly TRBD2 (6 bases). Trimming pared 2 bases from V and 6 bases from J, leaving 14 bases between. The CDR3 has 14 amino acids. CDR1 is SEHNR and CDR2 is FQNEAQ in the germline V gene (reference sequence). This CDR3 reads CASSLSGLGGEQYF. CDR3 coding DNA: TGTGCCAGCAGCTTAAGTGGTCTGGGAGGCGAGCAGTACTTC.

This clone was recorded once. The V gene is TRBV6-2 or TRBV6-3, the J gene TRBJ2-5; TRBD2 agrees at 7 bases. From germline, CDR1 is MNHEY and CDR2 SVGEGT. The CDR3 runs 17 residues. V lost 2 bases to trimming and J lost 5 bases; unmatched junction nucleotides: 14. DNA of the CDR3: TGTGCCAGCAGTTACATGGGCGGGAGTGGCGATTTGGAGACCCAGTACTTC. It encodes CASSYMGGSGDLETQYF.

The CDR3 region has the DNA TGTGCCTGGAGTGCCGGTGGGGCGGACGAGCAGTACTTC. Translating it yields CAWSAGGADEQYF. The V gene is TRBV30, the J gene TRBJ2-7; maybe TRBD1 (5 bases). The CDR3 is 13 residues long. The germline V and J ends were trimmed by 1 base and 5 bases, with 12 bases remaining between them. Germline V CDR1 and CDR2: GTSNPN, SVGIG (reference sequence).

The J gene is TRBJ2-2, the V gene TRBV6-1; TRBD1 is a possible D gene (6 bases). Germline CDR1 MNHNS, CDR2 SASEGT. The CDR3 extends over 14 amino acids. Trimming cost V 2 bases and J 7 bases, with 11 bases left between them. Here the CDR3 DNA reads TGTGCCAGCAGTGAATTTTGGGGGCACGGGGAGCTGTTTTTT. Translation gives CASSEFWGHGELFF.

Only one count was recorded for this clone. V gene TRBV15 combines with J gene TRBJ2-5; D call uncertain. The CDR3 loop spans 13 amino acids. V was shortened by 1 base and J by 5 bases, with 8 bases between the two germline ends. Germline loops: CDR1 LNHNV, CDR2 YYDKDF (reference sequence). As DNA, the CDR3 is TGTGCCACCAGCAGAGGTAGCTCGGAGACCCAGTACTTC. This sequence encodes CATSRGSSETQYF.

The chain combines TRBV27 with TRBJ2-1, with a possible D match to TRBD2 (5 bases). Germline V lookup: CDR1 MNHEY, CDR2 SMNVEV (reference sequence). The CDR3 covers 16 residues. The ends were cut back, 2 bases at V and 4 bases at J, with 15 bases in the middle. In DNA form, the CDR3 reads TGTGCCAGCAGTTTAGAGTGGGCGAGGACTTACAATGAGCAGTTCTTC. It encodes CASSLEWARTYNEQFF.

The chain links TRBV27 to TRBJ1-1; D is perhaps TRBD1 (6 bases). V was pared by 2 bases and J by 1 base, with 8 bases between. The CDR3 loop spans 14 amino acids. The V gene's germline CDR1 is MNHEY and CDR2 SMNVEV (reference sequence). CDR3 sequence reads: CASSLRGGNTEAFF. In DNA form, the CDR3 reads TGTGCCAGCAGTTTAAGAGGGGGGAACACTGAAGCTTTCTTT.

The chain couples TRBV7-9 to TRBJ1-4; maybe TRBD1 (6 bases). The CDR3 is 16 residues long. The V and J ends lost 5 bases and 6 bases respectively, with 19 bases between them. Germline V lookup: CDR1 SEHNR, CDR2 FQNEAQ (reference sequence). CDR3 protein: CASSHLRGGGDEKLFF. The CDR3 bases are TGTGCCAGCAGCCACCTCAGGGGCGGGGGCGATGAAAAACTGTTTTTT.

The chain carries TRBV28 and TRBJ1-5; the D gene is possibly TRBD1 (5 bases). This CDR3 is 14 amino acids long. V shed 3 bases and J shed 7 bases, with 13 bases lying between them. From germline, CDR1 is MDHEN and CDR2 SYDVKM. The CDR3 DNA sequence: TGTGCCAGCAGTTTCTTCAGGGCTGGCCAGCCCCAGCATTTT. Amino acids: CASSFFRAGQPQHF.

The chain carries TRBV16 and TRBJ2-4, with unresolved D. With 2 bases removed from V and 2 bases from J, the gap between germline ends came to 7 bases. This CDR3 is 14 amino acids long. Germline assignment: CDR1 KGHSY and CDR2 FQNENV. The CDR3 coding sequence is TGTGCCAGCAGCCAAAGCAGGTCCAAAAACATTCAGTACTTC. This translates into CASSQSRSKNIQYF.